This T cell receptor (beta chain) was found in a study of metastatic and nonmetastatic thyroid tumors. Study in general: Across peripheral blood and tumor or nodule tissue samples taken from malignant and benign thyroid patients, the repertoires were compared with one another.

All patients reached thyroid surgery having received no treatment beforehand. Whole-study results and caveats: As reported, TCR beta diversity in blood and tumor was significantly higher in malignant thyroid tumors than in benign nodules.

With 5 bases removed from V and 3 bases from J, the gap between germline ends came to 16 bases. The germline CDR1 and CDR2 sequences are KGHSH and LQKENI. The CDR3 has 15 amino acids. This clone was observed many times. Its antigen is not identified. In the authors' methods: A classifier for distant metastasis in papillary thyroid cancer was constructed using CDR3 differences observed across clinicopathological groups. With MiXCR, TCRdb called clones anew from the PCR reads. These V and J calls are TCRdb output, not the study's own analysis. The data show 65,000 or so clones, more than 3.5% seen once. Sequencing used blood. This chain uses TRBV18 with TRBJ1-1, with no clear D. The sequence was obtained from a female donor with papillary thyroid cancer or a benign thyroid nodule (not recorded which). Some clones in this sample may be carry-over from other donors' samples. The CDR3 DNA follows: TGTGCCAGCTCAGTAGGACGAAGTGTGTACACTGAAGCTTTCTTT. This encodes CASSVGRSVYTEAFF.